These 18 T cell receptor beta chains share one sample of origin, sequenced in a study of cytomegalovirus exposure and HLA in healthy donors. In the PCR, 60 Vbeta and 13 Jbeta primers were used. The protocol was immunoSEQ multiplex PCR, while the TCRdb copy is restricted to in-frame clones and leaves out a portion. The sample has about 260,000 clones, 65% to 85% seen once; the top ten hold approximately 2.5%. Sequenced sample: PBMCs. These receptors were obtained from a female donor in good health and CMV-seronegative.

The rearrangement links TRBV6-5 to TRBJ1-3; 10 bases fit TRBD1. Looked up from germline, CDR1 is MNHEY and CDR2 is SVGAGI. With V trimmed by 6 bases and J by 4 bases, 3 bases remained unmatched. CDR3 length equals 14 residues. The CDR3 reads CASRTGGAGNTIYF. As DNA, the CDR3 is TGTGCCAGCAGGACAGGGGGCGCGGGAAACACCATATATTTT.

This chain connects TRBV2 to TRBJ2-6, with a weak D call TRBD1 (5 bases). CDR1 and CDR2 (germline): SNHLY, FYNNEI. The germline V and J ends were trimmed by 7 bases and 0 bases, with 7 bases remaining between them. The CDR3 contains 14 residues. CDR3 sequence (DNA): TGTGCCAGCACCCAGGGCTCTGGGGCCAACGTCCTGACTTTC. Translation: CASTQGSGANVLTF.

The rearrangement links TRBV9 to TRBJ1-5; tentatively, D is TRBD1 (6 bases). The CDR3 has 16 amino acids. Germline V gene data show CDR1 as SGDLS and CDR2 as YYNGEE. The germline V and J ends were trimmed by 0 bases and 5 bases, with 15 bases remaining between them. CDR3 region: CASSVGLGGRDQPQHF. CDR3 DNA sequence: TGTGCCAGCAGCGTAGGGTTAGGGGGACGCGATCAGCCCCAGCATTTT. Complete variable domain (other parts from reference TRBV9 and TRBJ1-5): DSGVTQTPKHLITATGQRVTLRCSPRSGDLSVYWYQQSLDQGLQFLIQYYNGEERAKGNILERFSAQQFPDLHSELNLSSLELGDSALYFCASSVGLGGRDQPQHFGDGTRLSIL.

The V call is TRBV27, the J call TRBJ2-7, with 11 bases lining up with TRBD2. The CDR3 sequence is 15 residues long. From germline, CDR1 is MNHEY and CDR2 SMNVEV (reference sequence). With 3 bases clipped from V and 2 bases from J, the junction kept 3 bases outside the gene matches. CDR3: CASSFGTSGTYEQYF. CDR3 coding DNA: TGTGCCAGCAGTTTCGGGACTAGCGGAACCTACGAGCAGTACTTC.

This clone was counted a single time. The V and J genes are TRBV7-9 and TRBJ2-1; 9 positions match TRBD2. CDR1 is SEHNR and CDR2 is FQNEAQ in the germline V gene (reference sequence). The CDR3 totals 15 residues. Trimming at V came to 1 base and at J to 6 bases, leaving 4 bases not matched to a gene. The CDR3 sequence: CASSLVSGRSNEQFF. Written as DNA, the CDR3 is TGTGCCAGCAGCTTAGTTAGCGGGAGATCCAATGAGCAGTTCTTC.

The J gene is TRBJ2-7, the V gene TRBV28, with 8 bases aligning to TRBD1. The V gene end was trimmed by 3 bases and the J gene end by 5 bases; junction bases not matched to a gene: 3. Germline CDR1 is MDHEN and CDR2 is SYDVKM. CDR3 length equals 13 residues. The CDR3 here is CASSFSGGDEQYF. CDR3 DNA: TGTGCCAGCAGTTTCTCAGGGGGCGACGAGCAGTACTTC.

The chain employs TRBV28 and TRBJ2-3; D gene ambiguous. V lost 5 bases, J lost 0 bases, and 6 bases lay in between. CDR3 length: 13 residues. In germline, CDR1 is MDHEN, CDR2 SYDVKM. The CDR3 sequence: CASSPTSTDTQYF. The CDR3 coding sequence is TGTGCCAGCAGTCCGACTAGCACAGATACGCAGTATTTT. Full variable domain (rest looked up from reference TRBV28 and TRBJ2-3): DVKVTQSSRYLVKRTGEKVFLECVQDMDHENMFWYRQDPGLGLRLIYFSYDVKMKEKGDIPEGYSVSREKKERFSLILESASTNQTSMYLCASSPTSTDTQYFGPGTRLTVL.

The rearrangement links TRBV27 to TRBJ2-7; D might be TRBD1 (6 bases). This CDR3 is built from 14 residues. Germline lookup yields CDR1 MNHEY and CDR2 SMNVEV (reference sequence). V shed 3 bases and J shed 3 bases, with 12 bases lying between them. The CDR3 coding sequence is TGTGCCAGCAGTTTTCGGGACATGAGCTACGAGCAGTACTTC. Translated, it gives CASSFRDMSYEQYF.

In the case of this clone: Relative to the germline gene, one junction end is altered; a read error may explain this. The chain has TRBV7-9 and TRBJ1-2, with 10 nucleotides matching TRBD1. Looked up from germline, CDR1 is SEHNR and CDR2 is FQNEAQ (reference sequence). The CDR3 loop spans 9 amino acids. The chain's CDR3 is CASGTGERF. The CDR3 DNA reads TGTGCCAGTGGGACAGGGGAACGATTC.

Only a few counts were recorded for this clone. As DNA, the CDR3 is TGCGCCAGCAGCGGGATTCGGGGACTAGCGGGAGGAGATACGCAGTATTTT. This sequence encodes CASSGIRGLAGGDTQYF. V and J are TRBV5-1 and TRBJ2-3; TRBD2 agrees at 15 bases. Germline V gene sequence: CDR1 SGHRS, CDR2 YFSETQ. Trimming cost V 4 bases and J 5 bases; bases outside gene matches: 8. The CDR3 is 17 residues long.

V gene TRBV7-9 combines with J gene TRBJ2-7; D not resolved. With 5 bases removed from V and 4 bases from J, the gap between germline ends came to 9 bases. The CDR3 spans 12 residues. Germline assignment: CDR1 SEHNR and CDR2 FQNEAQ (reference sequence). This chain's CDR3 is CASSQHPYEQYF. The DNA of the CDR3 is TGTGCCAGCAGCCAACACCCGTACGAGCAGTACTTC.

CDR3 residues: CASSLLAGPTDTQYF. CDR3 sequence (DNA): TGTGCCAGCAGCTTATTAGCGGGGCCCACAGATACGCAGTATTTT. The chain has TRBV7-3 and TRBJ2-3, with 8 nucleotides matching TRBD2. The V gene's germline CDR1 is SGHTA and CDR2 FQGTGA. This CDR3 is 15 amino acids long. The J segment lost 2 bases and the V segment lost 2 bases, leaving 3 bases of the junction unmatched.

V usage is TRBV2 and J usage is TRBJ2-5; TRBD2 matches at 14 bases. Germline V gene sequence: CDR1 SNHLY, CDR2 FYNNEI. The ends lost 6 bases at V and 1 base at J; junction bases unmatched: 10. This CDR3 has 18 amino acids. The CDR3 DNA follows: TGTGCCAGCAGAATTGGGACTAGCGGGAGACACGCCCAAGAGACCCAGTACTTC. This gives the protein CASRIGTSGRHAQETQYF.

This clone was observed a handful of times. The chain recombines TRBV6-5 with TRBJ2-3, with TRBD2 matching over 11 bases. In germline, CDR1 is MNHEY, CDR2 SVGAGI. The CDR3 has 15 residues. Unmatched junction bases numbered 9, after V lost 6 bases and J lost 7 bases. CDR3 in DNA: TGTGCCAGCAGACCCCCCGGGACTAGCGGAAATACGCAGTATTTT. It yields the protein CASRPPGTSGNTQYF.

The chain recombines TRBV18 with TRBJ1-1; D not resolved. Trimming removed 4 bases from V and 3 bases from J, with 9 bases in between. From germline, CDR1 is KGHSH and CDR2 LQKENI. The CDR3 length is 13 residues. The CDR3, as DNA: TGTGCCAGCTCACTCCTCGGGGACACTGAAGCTTTCTTT. The encoded protein is CASSLLGDTEAFF.

The J gene is TRBJ2-3, the V gene TRBV5-1, with unresolved D. V shed 3 bases and J shed 5 bases, with 4 bases lying between them. CDR3 size: 11 residues. Germline assignment: CDR1 SGHRS and CDR2 YFSETQ. The CDR3 here is CASSSGDTQYF. DNA of the CDR3: TGCGCCAGCAGCTCCGGAGATACGCAGTATTTT.

The genes are TRBV5-1 and TRBJ2-5; tentative D call: TRBD2 (5 bases). From germline, CDR1 is SGHRS and CDR2 YFSETQ. The ends were cut back, 3 bases at V and 5 bases at J, with 11 bases in the middle. The CDR3 sequence is 13 residues long. DNA for the CDR3: TGCGCCAGCAGCTGGACTGTTCGGGAGACCCAGTACTTC. It encodes CASSWTVRETQYF.

V and J are TRBV6-4 and TRBJ2-1; TRBD2 aligns across 11 bases. This CDR3 has 14 amino acids. Germline CDR1 and CDR2: MRHNA and SNTAGT. Trimming removed 5 bases from V and 6 bases from J; junction bases left unmatched: 3. CDR3 DNA: TGTGCCAGCAGTTCGGGGACTAGCGGCAATGAGCAGTTCTTC. Protein: CASSSGTSGNEQFF.